These 20 T cell receptor beta chains came from one sample sequenced in a study of blood T cell repertoires in COVID-19 (dated by TCRdb to about 2020). The method behind the library was the immunoSEQ multiplex PCR assay. TCRdb holds this immuneACCESS table with in-frame rearrangements only. Some clones are missing; in checked studies, unresolved V genes explain under half, and the rest has no known cause. This sample has 380,000 or so clones in its table, and 70% to 90% of those were observed once. The top ten clonotypes cover 0.97% of the sample. The material sequenced was PBMCs or T cells enriched from blood (not recorded which). Every receptor here comes from a woman aged 25 to 45 with acute COVID-19.

This chain joins TRBV7-4 and TRBJ2-3, with 8 positions matching TRBD2. The V segment lost 7 bases and the J segment 1 base; nucleotides outside the gene matches: 10. The CDR3 sequence is 16 residues long. CDR1 and CDR2 from the germline V gene are SGHVT and SQSDAQ. The CDR3 here is CASTLERGLCTDTQYF. In DNA form, the CDR3 reads TGTGCCAGCACCCTAGAGCGGGGGCTATGCACAGATACGCAGTATTTT.

The J gene is TRBJ2-7, the V gene TRBV14; possible D gene TRBD2, 5 bases. The CDR3 is 17 amino acids. The germline V gene has CDR1 SGHDN and CDR2 FVKESK. Trimming took 0 bases from V and 7 from J, leaving 22 bases between them. The CDR3 loop reads CASSQEPGAPRGREQYF. Written as DNA, the CDR3 is TGTGCCAGCAGCCAAGAACCCGGTGCACCGCGAGGGAGAGAGCAGTACTTC.

V and J are TRBV19 and TRBJ1-2, with a weak D call TRBD1 (5 bases). This CDR3 has 12 residues. V lost 7 bases and J lost 3, with 9 bases in between. The germline CDR1 and CDR2 sequences are LNHDA and SQIVND (reference sequence). Written as DNA, the CDR3 is TGTGCCAGTACAGGGAACCACTATGGCTACACCTTC. This encodes CASTGNHYGYTF. Supplemented by reference TRBV19 and TRBJ1-2, the full variable domain reads DGGITQSPKYLFRKEGQNVTLSCEQNLNHDAMYWYRQDPGQGLRLIYYSQIVNDFQKGDIAEGYSVSREKKESFPLTVTSAQKNPTAFYLCASTGNHYGYTFGSGTRLTVV.

This chain uses TRBV19 with TRBJ1-1, with a tentative D call TRBD1 (6 bases). This CDR3 has 14 amino acids. V was cut by 9 bases and J by 8 bases, with 22 bases left in between. The germline gives CDR1 LNHDA, CDR2 SQIVND (reference sequence). The CDR3 bases are TGTGCCAGGGGAAGGGGGATCCCTTTTAAGGAAGCTTTCTTT. Protein sequence: CARGRGIPFKEAFF.

With respect to this clone: The same CDR3 arises from other DNA sequences in this sample as well. The gene calls are TRBV12-3 or TRBV12-4 and TRBJ1-1; D gene ambiguous. Trimming removed 3 bases from V and 8 bases from J, with 7 bases in between. The CDR3 consists of 11 residues. CDR3 nucleotide sequence: TGTGCCAGCAGTTTTGGCGGGGAAGCTTTCTTT. This gives the protein CASSFGGEAFF.

This clone was observed a single time. V is TRBV5-6 and J is TRBJ2-7; D not certain. Germline-derived CDR1 and CDR2 are SGHDT and YYEEEE. V was cut by 0 bases and J by 2 bases, with 12 bases left in between. The CDR3 loop spans 15 amino acids. The DNA for the CDR3 is TGTGCCAGCAGCTTGGGGGCAGGTGTTACCTACGAGCAGTACTTC. It translates to CASSLGAGVTYEQYF.

The rearrangement uses TRBV9 and TRBJ1-2, with D possibly being TRBD1 (5 bases). Germline V gene sequence: CDR1 SGDLS, CDR2 YYNGEE. The CDR3 totals 16 residues. V shed 3 bases and J shed 3 bases, with 18 bases lying between them. The DNA of the CDR3 is TGTGCCAGCAGCGCTCCGAGTGACAGAATTGACTATGGCTACACCTTC. Translation: CASSAPSDRIDYGYTF.

This chain uses TRBV24-1 with TRBJ2-3; D uncertain. The CDR3 spans 15 residues. Trimming removed 1 base at V and 2 bases at J, with 9 bases between. Looked up from germline, CDR1 is KGHDR and CDR2 is SFDVKD. CDR3 loop: CATSDLEADTDTQYF. In DNA, the CDR3 is TGTGCCACCAGTGATTTAGAGGCCGACACAGATACGCAGTATTTT.

The chain employs TRBV6-1 and TRBJ1-1; D is unresolved. CDR3 length: 15 amino acids. The V end lost 2 bases, the J end lost 1 base, and 11 bases lay between the germline ends. Germline V gives CDR1 MNHNS, CDR2 SASEGT. The CDR3 sequence is CASSESVFGNTEAFF. In DNA form, the CDR3 reads TGTGCCAGCAGTGAATCAGTTTTTGGGAACACTGAAGCTTTCTTT.

This chain connects TRBV24-1 to TRBJ1-1; TRBD1 agrees at 8 bases. Germline V gene sequence: CDR1 KGHDR, CDR2 SFDVKD. CDR3 length: 16 residues. V gave up 2 bases and J gave up 1 base; unmatched junction bases: 5. The CDR3 sequence: CATSDSTGGKNTEAFF. In DNA, the CDR3 is TGTGCCACCAGTGATTCAACAGGGGGTAAGAACACTGAAGCTTTCTTT.

The CDR3 region has the DNA TGTGCCAGCAGCCGTATAAACAATGAGCAGTTCTTC. This gives the protein CASSRINNEQFF. The chain carries TRBV7-9 and TRBJ2-1, with D unclear. Per the germline V gene, CDR1 is SEHNR and CDR2 is FQNEAQ (reference sequence). With 5 bases removed from V and 5 bases from J, the gap between germline ends came to 7 bases. The CDR3 spans 12 residues.

The genes are TRBV15 and TRBJ2-5, with unresolved D. V was clipped by 0 bases and J by 2 bases, with 7 bases between them. CDR1 is LNHNV and CDR2 is YYDKDF in the germline V gene (reference sequence). CDR3 size: 14 residues. The CDR3 loop reads CATSRDVMQETQYF. DNA of the CDR3: TGTGCCACCAGCAGAGATGTCATGCAAGAGACCCAGTACTTC.

DNA for the CDR3: TGCGCCAGCAGTCAATCAGAGACAGGGCAGCCCTCAACTAATGAAAAACTGTTTTTT. It is translated as CASSQSETGQPSTNEKLFF. The chain is built from TRBV23-1 and TRBJ1-4; TRBD1 agrees at 7 bases. TRBV23-1 is labeled an ORF, and its function is uncertain. The CDR3 is 19 amino acids. Germline trimming cut 0 bases from V and 0 bases from J; bases unmatched to any gene: 10.

The V call is TRBV30, the J call TRBJ2-1; possible D gene TRBD1, 5 bases. V lost 1 base, J lost 0 bases, and 10 bases lay in between. The CDR3 loop spans 15 amino acids. Germline loops: CDR1 GTSNPN, CDR2 SVGIG (reference sequence). This CDR3 reads CAWSGQGVSYNEQFF. The CDR3 coding sequence is TGTGCCTGGAGTGGGCAGGGTGTCTCCTACAATGAGCAGTTCTTC.

The chain employs TRBV19 and TRBJ1-3; D ambiguous. V was clipped by 5 bases and J by 0 bases, with 5 bases between them. This CDR3 contains 13 residues. Germline-derived CDR1 and CDR2 are LNHDA and SQIVND (reference sequence). CDR3: CASSAYSGNTIYF. The CDR3 DNA is TGTGCCAGTAGTGCCTACTCTGGAAACACCATATATTTT. The full variable domain, with the rest looked up from reference TRBV19 and TRBJ1-3, is DGGITQSPKYLFRKEGQNVTLSCEQNLNHDAMYWYRQDPGQGLRLIYYSQIVNDFQKGDIAEGYSVSREKKESFPLTVTSAQKNPTAFYLCASSAYSGNTIYFGEGSWLTVV.

The chain links TRBV5-1 to TRBJ1-4; D is possibly TRBD1 (6 bases). V shed 0 bases and J shed 8 bases, with 14 bases lying between them. Germline V gene lookup returns CDR1 SGHRS and CDR2 YFSETQ. The length of the CDR3 is 15 residues. This chain's CDR3 is CASSLEVGAGEKLFF. DNA for the CDR3: TGCGCCAGCAGCTTGGAGGTGGGGGCAGGAGAAAAACTGTTTTTT.

This sequence joins TRBV6-5 and TRBJ2-7; weak D call: TRBD1 (6 bases). Germline values: CDR1 MNHEY, CDR2 SVGAGI. This CDR3 is built from 13 residues. V lost 5 bases and J 0 bases, leaving 8 bases between the germline ends. The CDR3 reads CASSHRDSYEQYF. In DNA, the CDR3 is TGTGCCAGCAGTCACAGGGACTCCTACGAGCAGTACTTC.

In this sample, this clone turned up once. The rearrangement uses TRBV18 and TRBJ1-4; 9 nucleotides align to TRBD1. The CDR3 spans 17 residues. The ends lost 3 bases at V and 0 bases at J; junction bases unmatched: 5. Germline CDR1 is KGHSH and CDR2 is LQKENI. The CDR3 sequence: CASSPMDRGATNEKLFF. Written as DNA, the CDR3 is TGTGCCAGCTCACCCATGGACAGGGGAGCAACTAATGAAAAACTGTTTTTT.

The chain links TRBV27 to TRBJ1-6; the match to TRBD1 covers 7 bases. Trimming cost V 3 bases and J 9 bases; bases outside gene matches: 8. The germline CDR1 and CDR2 sequences are MNHEY and SMNVEV (reference sequence). The CDR3 is 15 amino acids. The CDR3 region has the DNA TGTGCCAGCAGTTTCTCGACAGGGTTCGGTTCACCCCTCCACTTT. Protein: CASSFSTGFGSPLHF.

This chain joins TRBV30 and TRBJ1-1; D is ambiguous. CDR3 length: 15 residues. The germline gives CDR1 GTSNPN, CDR2 SVGIG (reference sequence). V dropped 0 bases and J dropped 1 base, with 12 bases sitting between them. CDR3 coding DNA: TGTGCCTGGAGTGTCCGGAGGGCGGCGAACACTGAAGCTTTCTTT. Its protein product is CAWSVRRAANTEAFF.